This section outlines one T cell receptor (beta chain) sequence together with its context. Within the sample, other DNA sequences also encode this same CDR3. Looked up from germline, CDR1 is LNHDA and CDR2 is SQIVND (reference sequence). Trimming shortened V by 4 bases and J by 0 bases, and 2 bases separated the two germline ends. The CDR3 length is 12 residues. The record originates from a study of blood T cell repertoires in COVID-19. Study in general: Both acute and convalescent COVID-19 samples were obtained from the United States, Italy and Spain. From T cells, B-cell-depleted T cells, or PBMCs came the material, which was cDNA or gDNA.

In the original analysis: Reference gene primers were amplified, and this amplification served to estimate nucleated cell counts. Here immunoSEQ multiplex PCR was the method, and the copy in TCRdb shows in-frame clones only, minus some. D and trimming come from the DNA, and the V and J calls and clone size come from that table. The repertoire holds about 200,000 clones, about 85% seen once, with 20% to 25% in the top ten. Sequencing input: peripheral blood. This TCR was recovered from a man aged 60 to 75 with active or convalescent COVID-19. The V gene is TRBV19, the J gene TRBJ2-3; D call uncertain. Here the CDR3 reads CASSTSTDTQYF. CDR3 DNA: TGTGCCAGTAGTACGAGCACAGATACGCAGTATTTT.